This T cell receptor beta chain was retrieved from a study of shared clonotypes between healthy human individuals. Study-level results: Across subsets, estimated richness was generally greater for naive than for memory populations.

This clone was recorded a few times. The antigen is undetermined. The V end lost 0 bases, the J end lost 0 bases, and 10 bases lay between the germline ends. The V gene's germline CDR1 is SGDLS and CDR2 YYNGEE. This CDR3 has 16 residues. Source study methods: There were no quality scores in the junction-only immunoSEQ sequences, so filtering differed. Using immunoSEQ multiplex PCR, the repertoire was profiled, and TCRdb retains in-frame clones only, with some absent. The DNA was the basis for D and trimming; V, J and clone size are from that table. Of under 85,000 clones in the sample, about 65% were seen once.

This sequence joins TRBV9 and TRBJ2-1; D gene uncertain. Sample: memory CD8+ T cells sorted from blood. Noted subset: CD45RO+ cells pooled with CCR7-negative TemRA cells. The receptor comes from a man aged 30 to 39 in good health. The CDR3 region has the DNA TGTGCCAGCAGCGTAGAGGGCTTCAGCTCCTACAATGAGCAGTTCTTC. Amino acid sequence: CASSVEGFSSYNEQFF.